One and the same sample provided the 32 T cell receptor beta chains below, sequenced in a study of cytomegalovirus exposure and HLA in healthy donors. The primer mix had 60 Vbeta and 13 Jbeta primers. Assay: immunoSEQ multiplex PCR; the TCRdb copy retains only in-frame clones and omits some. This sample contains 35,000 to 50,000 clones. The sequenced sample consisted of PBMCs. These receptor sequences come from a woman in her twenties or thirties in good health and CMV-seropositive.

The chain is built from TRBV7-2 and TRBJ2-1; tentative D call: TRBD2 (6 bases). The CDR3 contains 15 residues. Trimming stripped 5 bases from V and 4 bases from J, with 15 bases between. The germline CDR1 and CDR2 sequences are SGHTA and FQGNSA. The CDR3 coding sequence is TGTGCCAGCAGCAAGGGACTTCCCCGATACAATGAGCAGTTCTTC. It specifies CASSKGLPRYNEQFF.

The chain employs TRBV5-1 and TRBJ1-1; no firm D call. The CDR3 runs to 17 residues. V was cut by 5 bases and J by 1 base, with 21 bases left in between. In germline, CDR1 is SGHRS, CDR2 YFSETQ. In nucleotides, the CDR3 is TGCGCCAGCAGACCAACGGCCAGGATGTATGGGAACACTGAAGCTTTCTTT. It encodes CASRPTARMYGNTEAFF.

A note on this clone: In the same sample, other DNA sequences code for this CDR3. CDR3 region: CASSLQTGGNASPLHF. CDR3 nucleotide sequence: TGTGCCAGCAGCCTTCAGACAGGGGGAAACGCTTCACCCCTCCACTTT. The chain employs TRBV7-2 and TRBJ1-6; 9 bases are a match to TRBD1. The CDR3 contains 16 residues. V dropped 5 bases and J dropped 9; count of bases not matched to a gene: 11. Germline V CDR1 and CDR2: SGHTA, FQGNSA.

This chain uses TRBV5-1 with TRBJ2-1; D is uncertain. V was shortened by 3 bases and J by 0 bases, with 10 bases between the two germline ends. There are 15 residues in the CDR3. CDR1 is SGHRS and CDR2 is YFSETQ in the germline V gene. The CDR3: CASSSTTSSYNEQFF. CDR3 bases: TGCGCCAGCAGCTCAACTACCAGCTCCTACAATGAGCAGTTCTTC.

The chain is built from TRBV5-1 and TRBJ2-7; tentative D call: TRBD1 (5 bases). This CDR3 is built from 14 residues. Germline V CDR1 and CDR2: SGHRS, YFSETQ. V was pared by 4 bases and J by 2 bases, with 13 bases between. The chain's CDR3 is CASSLDTGAYEQYF. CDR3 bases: TGCGCCAGCAGCCTGGACACGGGTGCCTACGAGCAGTACTTC.

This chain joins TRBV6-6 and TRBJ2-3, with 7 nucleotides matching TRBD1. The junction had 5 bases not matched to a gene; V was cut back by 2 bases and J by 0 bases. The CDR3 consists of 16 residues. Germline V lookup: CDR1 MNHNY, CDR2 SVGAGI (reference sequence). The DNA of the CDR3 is TGTGCCAGCAGTTACGGGGGACAGACTAGCACAGATACGCAGTATTTT. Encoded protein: CASSYGGQTSTDTQYF.

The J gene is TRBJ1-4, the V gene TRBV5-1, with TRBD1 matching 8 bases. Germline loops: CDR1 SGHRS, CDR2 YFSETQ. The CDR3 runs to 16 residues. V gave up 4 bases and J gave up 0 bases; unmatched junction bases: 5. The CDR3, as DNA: TGCGCCAGCAGCGCTGGACAGGGAGCAACTAATGAAAAACTGTTTTTT. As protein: CASSAGQGATNEKLFF. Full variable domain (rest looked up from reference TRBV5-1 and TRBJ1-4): KAGVTQTPRYLIKTRGQQVTLSCSPISGHRSVSWYQQTPGQGLQFLFEYFSETQRNKGNFPGRFSGRQFSNSRSEMNVSTLELGDSALYLCASSAGQGATNEKLFFGSGTQLSVL.

CDR3 nucleotides: TGCGCCAGCAGCTTACCAGACAGCCCCACTGAAGCTTTCTTT. It yields the protein CASSLPDSPTEAFF. This chain uses TRBV5-1 with TRBJ1-1, with a weak D call TRBD1 (5 bases). V lost 2 bases, J lost 4 bases, and 12 bases lay in between. The CDR3 is 14 residues long. In germline, CDR1 is SGHRS, CDR2 YFSETQ.

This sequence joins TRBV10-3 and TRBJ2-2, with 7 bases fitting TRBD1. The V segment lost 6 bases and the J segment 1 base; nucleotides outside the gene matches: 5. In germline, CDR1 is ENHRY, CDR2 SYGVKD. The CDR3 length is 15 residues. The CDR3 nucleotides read TGTGCCATCAGGGTCGGGACAGAGAACACCGGGGAGCTGTTTTTT. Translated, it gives CAIRVGTENTGELFF.

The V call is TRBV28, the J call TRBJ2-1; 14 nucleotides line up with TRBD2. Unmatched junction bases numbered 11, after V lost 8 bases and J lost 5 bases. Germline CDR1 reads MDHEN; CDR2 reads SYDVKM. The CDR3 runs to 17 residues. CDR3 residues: CASGGQGLAGENNEQFF. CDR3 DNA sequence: TGTGCCAGCGGGGGACAGGGACTAGCGGGGGAAAACAATGAGCAGTTCTTC.

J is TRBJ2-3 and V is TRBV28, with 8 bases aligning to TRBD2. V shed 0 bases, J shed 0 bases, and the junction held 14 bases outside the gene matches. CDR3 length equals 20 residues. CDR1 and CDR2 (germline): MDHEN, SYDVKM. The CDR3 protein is CASSLWPVAGGHSSTDTQYF. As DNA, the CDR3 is TGTGCCAGCAGTTTATGGCCCGTGGCGGGGGGTCACTCTAGCACAGATACGCAGTATTTT.

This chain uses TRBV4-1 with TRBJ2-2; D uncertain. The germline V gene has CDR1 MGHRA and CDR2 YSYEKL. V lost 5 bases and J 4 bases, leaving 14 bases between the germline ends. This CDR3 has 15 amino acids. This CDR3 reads CASSAPAGSTGELFF. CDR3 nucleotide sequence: TGCGCCAGCAGCGCCCCGGCAGGTTCCACCGGGGAGCTGTTTTTT.

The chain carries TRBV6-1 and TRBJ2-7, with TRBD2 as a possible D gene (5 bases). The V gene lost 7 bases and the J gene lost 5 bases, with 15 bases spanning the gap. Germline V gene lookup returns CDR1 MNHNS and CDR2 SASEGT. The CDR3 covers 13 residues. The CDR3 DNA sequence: TGTGCCAGCACCTTTCCGGGGTCCCACGAGCAGTACTTC. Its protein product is CASTFPGSHEQYF.

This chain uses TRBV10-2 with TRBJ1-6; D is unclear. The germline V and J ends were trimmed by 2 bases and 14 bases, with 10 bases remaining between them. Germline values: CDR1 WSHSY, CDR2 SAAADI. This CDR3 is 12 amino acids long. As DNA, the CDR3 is TGCGCCAGCAGTGAGGACTTACAAGCCCTCCACTTT. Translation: CASSEDLQALHF.

The CDR3 reads CASSLLARRNQPQHF. DNA of the CDR3: TGTGCCAGCAGTTTATTGGCGCGGAGAAATCAGCCCCAGCATTTT. The chain links TRBV28 to TRBJ1-5; D remains ambiguous. Germline V lookup: CDR1 MDHEN, CDR2 SYDVKM. The CDR3 consists of 15 residues. Trimming took off 1 base at V and 4 bases at J, with 11 bases between the two ends.

The CDR3 loop is CAISRLAGGSTDTQYF. CDR3 DNA: TGTGCCATCAGCCGACTAGCGGGGGGCTCCACAGATACGCAGTATTTT. The genes are TRBV10-3 and TRBJ2-3; 13 bases are a match to TRBD2. The CDR3 has 16 amino acids. V dropped 6 bases and J dropped 2; count of bases not matched to a gene: 5. Germline CDR1 ENHRY, CDR2 SYGVKD.

The CDR3 spells CASRGTVKSNQPQHF. CDR3 nucleotide sequence: TGTGCCAGCAGGGGGACAGTAAAAAGCAATCAGCCCCAGCATTTT. V gene TRBV2 combines with J gene TRBJ1-5; 7 nucleotides align to TRBD1. CDR1 SNHLY and CDR2 FYNNEI come from the germline V gene. The CDR3 sequence is 15 residues long. Trimming at V came to 6 bases and at J to 1 base, leaving 6 bases not matched to a gene.

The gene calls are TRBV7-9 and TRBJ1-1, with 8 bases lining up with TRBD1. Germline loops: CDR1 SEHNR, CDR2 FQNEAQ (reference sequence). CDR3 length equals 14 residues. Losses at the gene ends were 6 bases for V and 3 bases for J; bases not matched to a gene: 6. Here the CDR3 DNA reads TGTGCCAGCAGGTCAGGGGGCTGGGACACTGAAGCTTTCTTT. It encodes CASRSGGWDTEAFF.

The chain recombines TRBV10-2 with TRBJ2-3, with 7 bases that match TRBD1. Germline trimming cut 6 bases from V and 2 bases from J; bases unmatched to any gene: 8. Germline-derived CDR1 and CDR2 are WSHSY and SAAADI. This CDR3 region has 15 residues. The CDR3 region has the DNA TGCGCCAGCAGGGCAGAACAGGGGTACACAGATACGCAGTATTTT. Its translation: CASRAEQGYTDTQYF.

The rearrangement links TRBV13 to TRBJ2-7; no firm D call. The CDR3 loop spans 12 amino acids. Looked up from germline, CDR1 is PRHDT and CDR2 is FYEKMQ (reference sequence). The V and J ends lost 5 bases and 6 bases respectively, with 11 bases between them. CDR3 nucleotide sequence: TGTGCCAGCAGCGCCAACATTCGCGAGCAGTACTTC. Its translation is CASSANIREQYF.

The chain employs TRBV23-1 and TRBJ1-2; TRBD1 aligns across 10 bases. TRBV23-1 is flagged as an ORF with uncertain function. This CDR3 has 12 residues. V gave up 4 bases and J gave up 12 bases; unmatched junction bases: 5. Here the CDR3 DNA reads TGCGCCAGCAGTCGACGACAGGGGGCCAACACCTTC. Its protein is CASSRRQGANTF.

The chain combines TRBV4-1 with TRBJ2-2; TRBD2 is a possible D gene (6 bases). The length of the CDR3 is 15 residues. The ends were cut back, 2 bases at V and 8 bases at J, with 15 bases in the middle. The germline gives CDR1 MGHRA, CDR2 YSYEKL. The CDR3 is CASSQYTGGPGELFF. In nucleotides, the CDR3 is TGCGCCAGCAGCCAATACACCGGGGGTCCAGGGGAGCTGTTTTTT.

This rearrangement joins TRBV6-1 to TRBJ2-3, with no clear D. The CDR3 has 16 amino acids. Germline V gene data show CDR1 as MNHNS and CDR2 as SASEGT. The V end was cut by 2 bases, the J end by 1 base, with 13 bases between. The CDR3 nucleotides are TGTGCCAGCAGTGAATTTATCCCTGGAGGCACAGATACGCAGTATTTT. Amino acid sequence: CASSEFIPGGTDTQYF.

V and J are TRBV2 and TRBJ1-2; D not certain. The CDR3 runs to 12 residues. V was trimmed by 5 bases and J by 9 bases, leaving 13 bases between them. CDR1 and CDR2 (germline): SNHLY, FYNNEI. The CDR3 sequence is CASSPREGSYTF. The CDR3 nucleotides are TGTGCCAGCAGTCCTCGGGAAGGGAGCTACACCTTC.

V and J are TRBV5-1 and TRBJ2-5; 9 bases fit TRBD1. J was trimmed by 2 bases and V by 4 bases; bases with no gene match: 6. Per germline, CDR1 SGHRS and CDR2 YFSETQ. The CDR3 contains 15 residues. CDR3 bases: TGCGCCAGCAGCCCACTCGACAGGGGGCAAGAGACCCAGTACTTC. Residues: CASSPLDRGQETQYF.

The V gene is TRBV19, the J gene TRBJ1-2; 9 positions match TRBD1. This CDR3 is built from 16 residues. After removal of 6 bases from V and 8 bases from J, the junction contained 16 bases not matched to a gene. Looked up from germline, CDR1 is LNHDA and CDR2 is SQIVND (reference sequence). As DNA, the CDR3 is TGTGCCAGTAGATCAACTGCCGGGACAGGGTTAAGCGGCTACACCTTC. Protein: CASRSTAGTGLSGYTF.

The CDR3 sequence is CASSSPETGQSSYEQYF. The CDR3 DNA reads TGTGCCAGCAGCTCACCCGAGACAGGCCAGAGCTCCTACGAGCAGTACTTC. The rearrangement joins TRBV7-8 to TRBJ2-7, with D possibly matching TRBD1 (6 bases). The length of the CDR3 is 17 residues. With 4 bases removed from V and 0 bases from J, the gap between germline ends came to 19 bases. Per the germline V gene, CDR1 is SGHVS and CDR2 is FQNEAQ.

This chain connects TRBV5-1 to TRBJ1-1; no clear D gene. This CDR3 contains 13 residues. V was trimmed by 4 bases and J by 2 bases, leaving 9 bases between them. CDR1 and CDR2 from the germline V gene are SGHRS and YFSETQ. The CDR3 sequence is CASSAGPNTEAFF. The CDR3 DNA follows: TGCGCCAGCAGCGCGGGTCCTAACACTGAAGCTTTCTTT. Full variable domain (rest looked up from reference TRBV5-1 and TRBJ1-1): KAGVTQTPRYLIKTRGQQVTLSCSPISGHRSVSWYQQTPGQGLQFLFEYFSETQRNKGNFPGRFSGRQFSNSRSEMNVSTLELGDSALYLCASSAGPNTEAFFGQGTRLTVV.

Here the CDR3 DNA reads TGTGCCAGCAGTTTGGGCAGCGGTACGCAGTATTTT. Residues: CASSLGSGTQYF. V and J are TRBV27 and TRBJ2-3, with D maybe TRBD2 (5 bases). CDR3 length equals 12 residues. V lost 3 bases, J lost 8 bases, and 9 bases lay in between. CDR1 is MNHEY and CDR2 is SMNVEV in the germline V gene (reference sequence).

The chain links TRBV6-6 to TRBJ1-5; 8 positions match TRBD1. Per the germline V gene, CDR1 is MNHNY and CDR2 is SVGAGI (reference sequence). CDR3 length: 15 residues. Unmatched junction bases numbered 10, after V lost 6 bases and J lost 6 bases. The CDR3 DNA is TGTGCCAGCAGCGATTCAGGGGGCAGTTCTCAGCCCCAGCATTTT. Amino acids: CASSDSGGSSQPQHF.

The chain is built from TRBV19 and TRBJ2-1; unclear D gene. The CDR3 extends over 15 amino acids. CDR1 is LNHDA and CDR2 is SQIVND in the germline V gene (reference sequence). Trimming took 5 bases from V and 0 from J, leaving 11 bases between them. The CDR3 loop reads CASSFRSSSYNEQFF. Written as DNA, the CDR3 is TGTGCCAGTAGTTTCAGGTCCAGCTCCTACAATGAGCAGTTCTTC.

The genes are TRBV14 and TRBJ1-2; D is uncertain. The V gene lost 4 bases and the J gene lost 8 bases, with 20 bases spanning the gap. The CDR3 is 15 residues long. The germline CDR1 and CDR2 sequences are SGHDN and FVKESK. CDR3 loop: CASSPLEGGEGGYTF. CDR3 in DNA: TGTGCCAGCAGCCCCCTTGAGGGAGGAGAAGGGGGCTACACCTTC.